These 19 T cell receptor beta chains share one sample of origin, sequenced in a study of T cells in Graves' hyperthyroidism and ophthalmopathy (dated by TCRdb to the late 2010s). Libraries were constructed by multiplex PCR. TCRdb lists the instrument as Illumina HiSeq 2000. TCR beta CDR3 regions were amplified from RNA transcripts. The TCR CDR3 was subjected to a first round of RT-PCR using the HTBI primer set and the Qiagen OneStep RT-PCR kit. Clones were called with MiXCR by TCRdb after fastp trimmed the public reads at Q25, and only in-frame beta chains were retained. Duplicate CDR3 protein sequences are folded into a single record with the most common DNA and genes. Recorded for this sample are 400,000 to 550,000 distinct CDR3 sequences; over 13% of them occurred a single time. The ten largest clones capture 17% of the sample. Sequencing was done on a sample of blood. The source is a woman aged 18-29 years with Graves' hyperthyroidism.

This clonotype was recorded a few times. The rearrangement links TRBV15 to TRBJ2-4, with D unresolved. Trimming cost V 0 bases and J 0 bases, with 9 bases left between them. The CDR3 runs 16 residues. Germline V gives CDR1 LNHNV, CDR2 YYDKDF (reference sequence). The CDR3 loop reads CATSRDGPTAKNIQYF. CDR3 nucleotide sequence: TGTGCCACCAGCAGAGATGGGCCCACAGCCAAAAACATTCAGTACTTC.

This clonotype showed up many times. V gene TRBV5-1 combines with J gene TRBJ2-7, with unresolved D. Trimming shortened V by 2 bases and J by 3 bases, and 9 bases separated the two germline ends. The CDR3 is made up of 13 amino acids. Germline assignment: CDR1 SGHRS and CDR2 YFSETQ. DNA of the CDR3: TGCGCCAGCAGCTTTGCACCAAGCTACGAGCAGTACTTC. This translates into CASSFAPSYEQYF.

This clonotype is a singleton in its sample. The chain employs TRBV7-3 and TRBJ2-2; 8 bases are shared with TRBD2. After removal of 4 bases from V and 1 base from J, the junction contained 11 bases not matched to a gene. There are 18 residues in the CDR3. The germline V gene encodes CDR1 SGHTA and CDR2 FQGTGA. The CDR3 sequence: CASSSRSGGTMNTGELFF. CDR3 DNA sequence: TGTGCCAGCAGCTCCCGTTCGGGGGGGACAATGAACACCGGGGAGCTGTTTTTT. Together with reference TRBV7-3 and TRBJ2-2, the CDR3 gives the full variable domain: GAGVSQTPSNKVTEKGKYVELRCDPISGHTALYWYRQSLGQGPEFLIYFQGTGAADDSGLPNDRFFAVRPEGSVSTLKIQRTERGDSAVYLCASSSRSGGTMNTGELFFGEGSRLTVL.

The chain recombines TRBV11-2 with TRBJ2-3, with 14 nucleotides matching TRBD2. Trimming removed 5 bases from V and 3 bases from J; junction bases left unmatched: 13. Germline V lookup: CDR1 SGHAT, CDR2 FQNNGV. There are 19 residues in the CDR3. The CDR3 sequence: CASSPGGTSGREGTDTQYF. In DNA form, the CDR3 reads TGTGCCAGCAGCCCAGGGGGGACTAGCGGGAGAGAGGGAACAGATACGCAGTATTTT.

This clonotype occurred many times. The chain couples TRBV20-1 to TRBJ1-6; the match to TRBD1 covers 8 bases. The CDR3 has 18 amino acids. CDR1 and CDR2 (germline): DFQATT, SNEGSKA (reference sequence). Germline trimming cut 0 bases from V and 7 bases from J; bases unmatched to any gene: 14. CDR3 in amino acids: CSAREVAQRTGRNSPLHF. In nucleotides, the CDR3 is TGCAGTGCTAGAGAGGTGGCCCAAAGGACAGGGCGGAATTCACCCCTCCACTTT.

A few counts support this clonotype. One end of the junction varies from germline; a read error may be responsible. The chain joins TRBV4-1 to TRBJ1-5; D possibly corresponds to TRBD1 (5 bases). Germline CDR1 and CDR2: MGHRA and YSYEKL. The CDR3 totals 15 residues. DNA of the CDR3: TGCGCCAGCAGCCAAGTTGTAGACAGCACTCAGCCCCAGCATTTT. Protein product: CASSQVVDSTQPQHF.

This clonotype turned up a few times. The V gene is TRBV18, the J gene TRBJ2-7; perhaps TRBD2 as D (5 bases). CDR3 length: 12 residues. Germline V gene data show CDR1 as KGHSH and CDR2 as LQKENI. Trimming shortened V by 3 bases and J by 7 bases, and 10 bases separated the two germline ends. This CDR3 reads CASSPSEGEQYV. The CDR3 region has the DNA TGTGCCAGCTCACCGTCAGAGGGAGAGCAGTACGTC.

This clonotype appeared many times. The chain recombines TRBV20-1 with TRBJ2-3; D not resolved. In germline, CDR1 is DFQATT, CDR2 SNEGSKA (reference sequence). V lost 8 bases and J lost 5, with 14 bases in between. The CDR3 spans 12 residues. Here the CDR3 reads CSTLPERDTQYF. CDR3 nucleotides: TGCAGTACTTTACCAGAGAGAGATACGCAGTATTTT.

The J gene is TRBJ1-3, the V gene TRBV6-1, with D maybe TRBD1 (6 bases). CDR1 is MNHNS and CDR2 is SASEGT in the germline V gene. Trimming left V 6 bases short and J 4 bases short, with 13 bases between. The CDR3 has 14 amino acids. CDR3 bases: TGTGCCAGCAGGGGCACAGGGATGGGAAACACCATATATTTT. Protein sequence: CASRGTGMGNTIYF.

This clonotype appeared many times. The CDR3 loop reads CASSSQPVLVTNYGYTF. The CDR3 coding sequence is TGTGCCAGCTCGTCTCAGCCCGTACTGGTTACTAACTATGGCTACACCTTC. This rearrangement joins TRBV18 to TRBJ1-2; no reliable D call. The CDR3 contains 17 residues. In germline, CDR1 is KGHSH, CDR2 LQKENI. Trimming cost V 6 bases and J 0 bases, with 20 bases left between them.

Ten or more counts support this clonotype. The rearrangement links TRBV3-1 to TRBJ1-5, with unresolved D. Germline assignment: CDR1 LGHDT and CDR2 YNNKEL (reference sequence). V lost 0 bases to trimming and J lost 2 bases, with 8 bases between them. CDR3 length equals 15 residues. CDR3 amino acids: CASSQESLGNQPQHF. As DNA, the CDR3 is TGTGCCAGCAGCCAAGAGTCACTGGGCAATCAGCCCCAGCATTTT.

This chain links TRBV6-1 with TRBJ2-7; 10 bases line up with TRBD2. V lost 7 bases to trimming and J lost 6 bases; unmatched junction nucleotides: 6. In germline, CDR1 is MNHNS, CDR2 SASEGT. The CDR3 consists of 13 residues. For the CDR3, the DNA is TGTGCCAGCACAGCTAGCGGGAGTGGCGAGCAGTACTTC. It translates to CASTASGSGEQYF.

The sample holds many counts of this clonotype. The gene calls are TRBV4-1 and TRBJ2-7; a weak D match, TRBD1 (6 bases). Germline V gives CDR1 MGHRA, CDR2 YSYEKL. There are 13 residues in the CDR3. Trimming stripped 6 bases from V and 5 bases from J, with 14 bases between. In DNA, the CDR3 is TGCGCCAGCAGGGGTCAGGGGCTTAACGAGCAGTACTTC. It yields the protein CASRGQGLNEQYF.

This clonotype was detected ten times or more. The chain links TRBV11-1 to TRBJ1-5; D gene uncertain. The CDR3 is 15 residues long. Germline assignment: CDR1 SGHAT and CDR2 FQDESV (reference sequence). V lost 3 bases and J lost 4, with 13 bases in between. The CDR3 loop is CASSLNGEQNQPQHF. DNA for the CDR3: TGTGCCAGCAGCTTGAACGGAGAGCAGAATCAGCCCCAGCATTTT.

This clonotype was observed many times. The V gene is TRBV2, the J gene TRBJ2-5; D remains unclear. V was shortened by 8 bases and J by 2 bases, with 3 bases between the two germline ends. Germline-derived CDR1 and CDR2 are SNHLY and FYNNEI. The length of the CDR3 is 10 residues. The CDR3 sequence: CASRQETQYF. The CDR3 DNA reads TGTGCCAGCCGACAAGAGACCCAGTACTTC.

This clonotype occurred many times. This sequence joins TRBV7-3 and TRBJ2-2; D may be TRBD2 (5 bases). Germline CDR1 reads SGHTA; CDR2 reads FQGTGA. Trimming took 5 bases from V and 8 from J, leaving 18 bases between them. CDR3 length: 15 amino acids. CDR3 region: CASSLTSGLGGELFF. In DNA form, the CDR3 reads TGTGCCAGCAGCCTGACCTCGGGGTTGGGGGGGGAGCTGTTTTTT. Full variable domain (outside the CDR3, taken from reference TRBV7-3 and TRBJ2-2): GAGVSQTPSNKVTEKGKYVELRCDPISGHTALYWYRQSLGQGPEFLIYFQGTGAADDSGLPNDRFFAVRPEGSVSTLKIQRTERGDSAVYLCASSLTSGLGGELFFGEGSRLTVL.

The chain is built from TRBV30 and TRBJ2-1; 10 bases match TRBD2. Germline-derived CDR1 and CDR2 are GTSNPN and SVGIG (reference sequence). V was clipped by 6 bases and J by 0 bases; unmatched bases: 5. CDR3 length: 15 residues. The CDR3 protein is CACRGLAVSYNEQFF. In nucleotides, the CDR3 is TGTGCCTGCCGCGGACTAGCGGTCTCCTACAATGAGCAGTTCTTC.

CDR3 nucleotide sequence: TGTGCCAGCAGTCTAGGGGATGTCTCCTACAATGAGCAGTTCTTC. This gives the protein CASSLGDVSYNEQFF. The gene calls are TRBV7-9 and TRBJ2-1, with a weak D call TRBD1 (5 bases). Trimming took 6 bases from V and 0 from J, leaving 12 bases between them. The germline V gene encodes CDR1 SEHNR and CDR2 FQNEAQ (reference sequence). CDR3 length: 15 residues. Supplemented by reference TRBV7-9 and TRBJ2-1, the full variable domain reads DTGVSQNPRHKITKRGQNVTFRCDPISEHNRLYWYRQTLGQGPEFLTYFQNEAQLEKSRLLSDRFSAERPKGSFSTLEIQRTEQGDSAMYLCASSLGDVSYNEQFFGPGTRLTVL.

This clonotype appeared many times. This chain connects TRBV2 to TRBJ2-3; tentatively, D is TRBD1 or TRBD2 (5 bases each). Looked up from germline, CDR1 is SNHLY and CDR2 is FYNNEI. Trimming took off 5 bases at V and 0 bases at J, with 18 bases between the two ends. This CDR3 has 17 amino acids. In nucleotides, the CDR3 is TGTGCCAGCAGTACGGGACCGTCGATGTTAAGCACAGATACGCAGTATTTT. Amino acids: CASSTGPSMLSTDTQYF.